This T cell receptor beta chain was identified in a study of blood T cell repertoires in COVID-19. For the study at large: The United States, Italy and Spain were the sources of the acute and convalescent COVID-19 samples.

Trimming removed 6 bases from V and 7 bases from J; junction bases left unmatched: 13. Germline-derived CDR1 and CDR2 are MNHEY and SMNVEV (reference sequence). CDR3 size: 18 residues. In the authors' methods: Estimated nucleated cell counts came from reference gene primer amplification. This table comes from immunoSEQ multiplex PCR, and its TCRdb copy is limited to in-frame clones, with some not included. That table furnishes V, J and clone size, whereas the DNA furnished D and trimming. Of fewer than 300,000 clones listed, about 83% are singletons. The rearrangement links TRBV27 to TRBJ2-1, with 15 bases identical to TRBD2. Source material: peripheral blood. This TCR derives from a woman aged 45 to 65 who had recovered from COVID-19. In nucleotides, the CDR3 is TGTGCCAGCAGCAAATTTCTTTCCGGGACTAGCGGGAGGAATGAGCAGTTCTTC. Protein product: CASSKFLSGTSGRNEQFF.